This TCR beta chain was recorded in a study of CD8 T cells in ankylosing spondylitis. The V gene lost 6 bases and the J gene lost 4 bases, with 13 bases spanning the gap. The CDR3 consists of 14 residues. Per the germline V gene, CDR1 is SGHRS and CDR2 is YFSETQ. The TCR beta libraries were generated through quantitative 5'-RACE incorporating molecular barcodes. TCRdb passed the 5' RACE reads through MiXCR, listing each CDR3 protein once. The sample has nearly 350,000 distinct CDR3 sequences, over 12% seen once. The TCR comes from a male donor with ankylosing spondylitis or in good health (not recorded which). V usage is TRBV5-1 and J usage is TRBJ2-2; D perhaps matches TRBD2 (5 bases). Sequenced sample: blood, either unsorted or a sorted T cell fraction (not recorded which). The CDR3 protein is CASKVTAGTGELFF. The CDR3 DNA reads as TGCGCCAGCAAAGTCACGGCGGGCACCGGGGAGCTGTTTTTT.